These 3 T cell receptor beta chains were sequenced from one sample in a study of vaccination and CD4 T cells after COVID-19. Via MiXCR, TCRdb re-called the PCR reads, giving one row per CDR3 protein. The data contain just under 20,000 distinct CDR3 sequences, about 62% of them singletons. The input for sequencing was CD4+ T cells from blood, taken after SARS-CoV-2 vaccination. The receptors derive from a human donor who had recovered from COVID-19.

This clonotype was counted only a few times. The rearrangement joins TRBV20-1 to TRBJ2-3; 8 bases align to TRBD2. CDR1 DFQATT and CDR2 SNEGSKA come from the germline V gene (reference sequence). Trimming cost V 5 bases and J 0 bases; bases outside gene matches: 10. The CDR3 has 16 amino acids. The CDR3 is CSASGTRWGSTDTQYF. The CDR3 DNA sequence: TGCAGTGCTTCGGGGACTAGATGGGGTAGCACAGATACGCAGTATTTT.

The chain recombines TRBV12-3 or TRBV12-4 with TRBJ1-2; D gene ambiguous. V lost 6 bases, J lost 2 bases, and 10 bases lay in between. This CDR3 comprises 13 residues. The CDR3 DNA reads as TGTGCCAGCAGACTGGAGGGAAACTATGGCTACACCTTC. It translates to CASRLEGNYGYTF.

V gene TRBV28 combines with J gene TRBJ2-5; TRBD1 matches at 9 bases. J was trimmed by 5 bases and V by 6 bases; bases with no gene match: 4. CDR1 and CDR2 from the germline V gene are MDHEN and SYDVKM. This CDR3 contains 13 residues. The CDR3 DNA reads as TGTGCCAGCAGGGGGACAGGGTATGAGACCCAGTACTTC. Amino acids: CASRGTGYETQYF.